This TCR beta chain stems from a study of T-cell reconstitution after alpha-beta-depleted transplantation in children. Study-wide points: Newly produced T cells mostly provided counts and TCRbeta diversity after one year, as hyperexpanded clones declined. Surviving thymic progenitors and recipient T cells were the source of high TCRbeta diversity at day 60 in some patients. Alpha-beta T cells about two months after transplant reportedly derived from several hundred expanded graft clones.

As for this clonotype: Its antigen is not known.

Library preparation (for TCRbeta) was performed with unique molecular identifiers. Using its own MiXCR run on the PCR reads, TCRdb lists one record per CDR3 protein. The data contain hundreds of thousands of distinct CDR3 sequences, roughly 13% of them singletons. The sequence was collected from a male patient younger than 18 who had a stem cell transplant for acute myeloid leukemia, so the T cells may come from the graft donor. This specimen consisted of PBMCs, mostly from graft donor cells, obtained 360 days after TCRalphabeta/CD19-depleted stem cell transplant.

The CDR3 DNA reads as TGCGCCAGCAGCTTGATAACGGTCTCCTACAATGAGCAGTTCTTC. Amino acids: CASSLITVSYNEQFF. The chain has TRBV5-1 and TRBJ2-1, with D unresolved. Germline V gene lookup returns CDR1 SGHRS and CDR2 YFSETQ. The germline V and J ends were trimmed by 1 base and 0 bases, with 8 bases remaining between them. CDR3 length equals 15 residues.